This T cell receptor (beta chain) derives from a study of blood T cell repertoires in COVID-19 (dated by TCRdb to 2020 to 2022). Background on the whole study: Samples covering the acute and convalescent phases of COVID-19 were provided by collaborators in the United States, Italy and Spain. The material from the prospective study consisted of cDNA or gDNA derived from T cells, B-cell-depleted T cells, or PBMCs. Samples came from the ongoing ImmuneRACE study (first 160 participants) plus 1,254 subjects from 6 global collaborators. Deeply sampled blood TCRbeta repertoires from subjects exposed to, actively infected with, or recovered from COVID-19 were included in the dataset. Where HLA class I and class II types were available, the types were taken from metadata supplied by the sample provider, not from assay-based typing. Sample metadata almost always included a de-identified subject ID, COVID-19 status, age in years and sex. A freely available public database, intended as a resource for researchers studying the immune response to SARS-CoV-2, is where the repertoires were released.

For this clone: There is no known antigen for this receptor. No much larger clone exists at a distance of one base, and base qualities are not known.

TCRbeta CDR3 regions were amplified from genomic DNA by means of the immunoSEQ Assay, a bias-controlled multiplex PCR. From the authors' description of their analysis: Within the assay, amplification of reference gene primers was used to estimate how many nucleated cells each sample contained. To quantify the absolute abundance of each unique TCRbeta CDR3 rearrangement, sequence reads were collapsed and filtered. For each sample, productive Simpson clonality was calculated as the square root of Simpson's diversity index across productive rearrangements. Entries here come from immuneACCESS through TCRdb and include only in-frame sequences with V and J called. Some clones fail to appear in such tables; in the studies checked, an unresolved V gene covers under half of the shortfall, and the cause of the remainder is unknown. That table furnishes V, J and clone size, whereas the DNA furnished D and trimming. Present in this sample are roughly 200,000 clones, 84% of which were seen just once. In total, the top ten clones hold 3% to 3.5% of the sample.

The junction shows trimming of 6 bases on V and 5 bases on J, and the gene matches do not reach 7 bases of it. The CDR3 numbers 13 residues from cysteine through phenylalanine. Just the 39-base CDR3 DNA is kept, in frame starting at base 1. CDR1 and CDR2 (LNHDA, SQIVND) derive from the germline V gene (reference sequence). Beyond this particular receptor, the publication reports: The quantity of clinical and demographic metadata differed by source and by participant and was supplied without curation.

Participants in the prospective study were enrolled through a virtual design, were aged roughly 18 to 90 years, and lived in some 24 United States geographic areas. Cohort assignment in the prospective study relied on participant-reported clinical history from a screening survey and a study questionnaire. Exposed participants were defined as having been in contact with someone with a PCR-confirmed or clinician-diagnosed COVID-19 case within 2 weeks of study entry. Each participant in the prospective study had whole blood, serum and a nasopharyngeal or oropharyngeal swab collected by mobile phlebotomists. Over a 2-month period, participants in the prospective study had the option of providing additional blood draws and questionnaires. Before DNA extraction, prospective study blood samples were shipped either frozen or at room temperature.

The chain uses TRBV19 and TRBJ2-7, and TRBD1 matches 7 of the central bases. Sample: PBMCs or T cells enriched from blood (not recorded which). The sequence came from a woman under 40 who had been exposed to COVID-19. The CDR3 loop reads CASSQGVADEQYF. The nucleotide sequence is TGTGCCAGTAGCCAGGGGGTTGCTGACGAGCAGTACTTC.